One sample yielded the 30 T cell receptor delta chains listed below, sequenced in a study of γδ T cells in repeated Plasmodium falciparum infection. TCRdb processed the multiplex PCR reads again with the CATT caller. The sample includes 85,000 to 95,000 delta-chain clones, 1.4% to 1.5% of them seen just once. Vgamma9/Vdelta2+ and Vdelta2-negative gammadelta T cells were flow-sorted from PBMC for bulk sequencing. The sample comprised gamma-delta T cells from blood. Receptor source: a pool of human donors (malaria-infected and uninfected, not separated).

This clone was observed a few times. A far larger clone is one base from this, pointing to a likely read error. Other DNA sequences in this specimen translate into the identical CDR3. The genes are TRDV1 and TRDJ1, with TRDD3 matching over 9 bases. The J gene comes from matching the DNA to germline here; TCRdb lacks it. The ends lost 5 bases at V and 10 bases at J; junction bases unmatched: 35. Germline CDR1 TSWWSYY, CDR2 QGS. The CDR3 covers 22 residues. CDR3 sequence reads: CALGRGAFPPDYWGTNLVGLIF. The DNA of the CDR3 is TGTGCTCTTGGGAGGGGGGCCTTCCCACCGGATTACTGGGGGACCAACCTCGTTGGACTCATCTTT.

The table lists this clone with many counts. This same CDR3 is encoded by further DNA sequences in the sample. V usage is TRDV1 and J usage is TRDJ1; 10 bases fit TRDD3. The V segment lost 1 base and the J segment 0 bases; nucleotides outside the gene matches: 23. This CDR3 is built from 23 residues. The germline V gene encodes CDR1 TSWWSYY and CDR2 QGS. CDR3 coding DNA: TGTGCTCTTGGGGAACCGTTCCTCCCTCCCGTTAGTGGGGGATACCTGTACACCGATAAACTCATCTTT. Protein: CALGEPFLPPVSGGYLYTDKLIF.

This clone was found many times. TCRdb records a much larger clone's protein for this DNA, with a difference at residue 11 that likely arises from a read error; the protein given is the translation of the DNA. The chain is built from TRDV2 and TRDJ1, with D perhaps matching TRDD3 (6 bases). Germline loops: CDR1 GEAIGNYY, CDR2 EKD. The V and J ends lost 2 bases and 2 bases respectively, with 29 bases between them. This CDR3 spans 20 amino acids. CDR3 DNA: TGTGCCTGTGACAGACGGTACTGGGTCACCGAGGGGAGGACGACCGATAAACTCATCTTT. This encodes CACDRRYWVTEGRTTDKLIF.

The J gene is TRDJ1, the V gene TRDV1, with TRDD2 identical over 8 bases. The J gene was missing in TCRdb and was found by matching the end of the DNA to germline. Trimming took 4 bases from V and 1 from J; bases not matched to a gene: 14. This CDR3 is built from 18 residues. Germline CDR1 reads TSWWSYY; CDR2 reads QGS. The chain's CDR3 is CALGAPKAFLDGTDKLIF. The CDR3 DNA is TGTGCTCTTGGGGCCCCGAAGGCCTTCCTAGACGGCACCGATAAACTCATCTTT.

This clone occurred many times. TCRdb's protein for this DNA is that of a much larger clone and differs from the translation at residue 13, likely a read error; the protein shown is the DNA translation. The chain has TRDV2 and TRDJ2, with 9 positions matching TRDD3. This CDR3 comprises 20 residues. Germline CDR1 GEAIGNYY, CDR2 EKD. V was pared by 3 bases and J by 5 bases, with 21 bases of the junction left unmatched. CDR3 sequence reads: CACDPVYPSTGGHGTAQLFF. DNA of the CDR3: TGTGCCTGTGACCCTGTATATCCCAGTACTGGGGGACACGGCACAGCACAACTCTTCTTT.

With regard to this clone: Translating this DNA gives a protein that differs at residue 17 from the TCRdb one, which belongs to a much larger clone; a read error is likely, and the protein shown is this translation. The rearrangement joins TRDV1 to TRDJ1; possibly TRDD2 or TRDD3 for D (6 bases each). The J gene, left out of TCRdb, was set here by checking the DNA against germline. Germline values: CDR1 TSWWSYY, CDR2 QGS. CDR3 length: 21 residues. The CDR3 DNA is TGTGCTCTTGGGGGGCACAGAGGTCCTACGCCCTGGGGAGAGTACACCGGTAAACTCATCTTT. Its protein product is CALGGHRGPTPWGEYTGKLIF.

V is TRDV1 and J is TRDJ1; D is uncertain. The J gene was missing in TCRdb and was found by matching the end of the DNA to germline. Trimming left V 0 bases short and J 0 bases short, with 11 bases between. Germline V gene data show CDR1 as TSWWSYY and CDR2 as QGS. This CDR3 has 16 amino acids. The CDR3 DNA reads TGTGCTCTTGGGGAACTGCCCCCCGTGTACACCGATAAACTCATCTTT. Translation gives CALGELPPVYTDKLIF.

This clone showed up many times. For this DNA, TCRdb reports the protein of a much larger clone, which diverges at residue 15, most likely from a read error; the protein presented here is translated directly from the DNA. The CDR3 sequence: CACDPIPTLGVYTDRLIF. The CDR3 DNA follows: TGTGCCTGTGACCCAATTCCTACGTTGGGGGTTTACACCGATAGACTCATCTTT. This chain joins TRDV2 and TRDJ1, with TRDD2 as a possible D gene (7 bases). Germline values: CDR1 GEAIGNYY, CDR2 EKD. This CDR3 is 18 amino acids long.

This clone showed up just a few times. The TCRdb protein, from a much larger clone, departs from this DNA's translation at residue 15, likely by read error; the protein shown derives from the DNA. The chain couples TRDV2 to TRDJ3; 11 bases align to TRDD3. Because TCRdb records no J gene, it was assigned here through a match of the DNA to germline. Germline V gene sequence: CDR1 GEAIGNYY, CDR2 EKD. This CDR3 is built from 19 residues. The CDR3 sequence is CACDTILGDRRWDTQQMFF. For the CDR3, the DNA is TGTGCCTGTGACACCATACTGGGGGATAGGAGGTGGGACACCCAACAGATGTTTTTC.

Concerning this clone: TCRdb shows a much larger clone's protein in place of this DNA's translation, and the two differ at residue 5, likely through a read error; the protein shown is translated from the DNA. The J gene is TRDJ1, the V gene TRDV1, with 11 bases identical to TRDD3. As TCRdb names no J gene, one was assigned here on the basis of a DNA match to germline. The V and J ends lost 4 bases and 0 bases, in that order; junction bases with no gene match: 31. The CDR3 has 25 residues. The germline V gene encodes CDR1 TSWWSYY and CDR2 QGS. CDR3 coding DNA: TGTGCTCTTGGGGGTTCCATTTCTTCCTACGTACGTACTGGGGGATATGGCCCATACACCGATAAACTCATCTTT. Residues: CALGGSISSYVRTGGYGPYTDKLIF.

Comment on this clone: The amino acid sequence in TCRdb belongs to a much larger clone and departs from this DNA's translation at residue 18, likely a sequencing read error; the sequence shown is translated from the DNA. This chain joins TRDV1 and TRDJ1; TRDD3 aligns across 13 bases. CDR1 and CDR2 (germline): TSWWSYY, QGS. There are 21 residues in the CDR3. The CDR3, as DNA: TGTGCTCTTGGGGAACAAAAGGACTTCCTACGAACTGGGGGATACGCGGATAGACTCATCTTT. Protein product: CALGEQKDFLRTGGYADRLIF.

In regard to this clone: This probably arose from a read error, given a far larger clone one base away. The same CDR3 arises from other DNA sequences in this sample as well. This rearrangement joins TRDV2 to TRDJ1; the match to TRDD3 covers 8 bases. The J gene comes from matching the DNA to germline here; TCRdb lacks it. V shed 1 base, J shed 0 bases, and the junction held 6 bases outside the gene matches. This CDR3 comprises 16 residues. Per germline, CDR1 GEAIGNYY and CDR2 EKD. CDR3 DNA sequence: TGTGCCTGTGACACGACTACTGGGGGGTACACCGATAAACTCATCTTT. Its translation is CACDTTTGGYTDKLIF.

Only a few counts were recorded for this clone. A read error likely explains why the TCRdb protein, taken from a much larger clone, differs from this DNA's translation at residue 12; the protein shown is translated from the DNA. J is TRDJ1 and V is TRDV1; maybe TRDD3 (6 bases). The J gene was missing in TCRdb and was found by matching the end of the DNA to germline. CDR1 is TSWWSYY and CDR2 is QGS in the germline V gene. The CDR3 sequence is 17 residues long. V was clipped by 5 bases and J by 7 bases, with 26 bases between them. The CDR3 DNA follows: TGTGCTCTTGGGACTCCTAGTGTGTCGGGGGAGGCCGGTAAACTCATCTTT. Residues: CALGTPSVSGEAGKLIF.

Remarks on this clone: A read error likely explains why the TCRdb protein, taken from a much larger clone, differs from this DNA's translation at residue 14; the protein shown is translated from the DNA. This chain connects TRDV3 to TRDJ1, with D possibly being TRDD2 (6 bases). As TCRdb names no J gene, one was assigned here on the basis of a DNA match to germline. This CDR3 contains 17 residues. Per germline, CDR1 TVYSNPD and CDR2 GDNSRS (reference sequence). CDR3 bases: TGTGCCTATAAACCTTCCCCTCGGGGGGCCCGCACCGATAGACTCATCTTT. Translating gives CAYKPSPRGARTDRLIF.

Comment on this clone: The protein held in TCRdb is that of a much larger clone and does not match this DNA's translation at residue 16, likely because of a read error; the protein shown is translated from the DNA. This rearrangement joins TRDV1 to TRDJ1; possibly TRDD2 for D (7 bases). Here the J gene came from matching the DNA to germline, since TCRdb omits it. Germline assignment: CDR1 TSWWSYY and CDR2 QGS. The CDR3 spans 19 residues. CDR3 coding DNA: TGTGCTCTTGGGGATGACTATACGTGGGGGTTCCTACCCACCGATGAACTCATCTTT. Protein product: CALGDDYTWGFLPTDELIF.

About this clone: This likely stems from a read error, as it lies one base from a far larger clone. Other DNA sequences in this sample translate to the same CDR3. The V call is TRDV3, the J call TRDJ1; 11 positions agree with TRDD3. TCRdb is silent on the J gene; assignment here came from matching the DNA to germline. The CDR3 extends over 16 amino acids. Germline loops: CDR1 TVYSNPD, CDR2 GDNSRS (reference sequence). Trimming removed 3 bases from V and 0 bases from J; junction bases left unmatched: 9. The CDR3 here is CALQYWGISYTDKLIF. The CDR3 region has the DNA TGTGCCTTGCAGTACTGGGGGATATCGTACACCGATAAACTCATCTTT. The whole variable domain, filled in from reference TRDV3 and TRDJ1, reads CDKVTQSSPDQTVASGSEVVLLCTYDTVYSNPDLFWYRIRPDYSFQFVFYGDNSRSEGADFTQGRFSVKHILTQKAFHLVISPVRTEDSATYYCALQYWGISYTDKLIFGKGTRVTVEP.

This clone has more than one count but fewer than ten. This likely reflects a read error, since a far larger clone is one base away. The same CDR3 also results from other DNA sequences found in this sample. The CDR3 sequence: CACASRWTPLGIGPTDKLIF. In DNA form, the CDR3 reads TGTGCCTGTGCGTCTCGGTGGACGCCTCTGGGGATAGGACCGACCGATAAACTCATCTTT. V is TRDV2 and J is TRDJ1; 7 nucleotides align to TRDD3. Here the J gene came from matching the DNA to germline, since TCRdb omits it. The CDR3 totals 20 residues. Germline CDR1 reads GEAIGNYY; CDR2 reads EKD. V dropped 5 bases and J dropped 2; count of bases not matched to a gene: 25.

As regards this clone: Given a far larger clone just one base away, this is likely a sequencing read error. The V gene is listed as TRDV2; no J gene was called; the DNA was not used to check the table's D call, TRDD3. Germline V gene data show CDR1 as GEAIGNYY and CDR2 as EKD. This CDR3 region has 20 residues. The CDR3 DNA reads as TGTGCCTGTGACACTGGGGGATACGGAGCGCCCTCCTGGGACACCCGACAGATGTTCTTC. It specifies CACDTGGYGAPSWDTRQMFF.

The sample holds a few counts of this clone. The TCRdb protein, from a much larger clone, departs from this DNA's translation at residue 8, likely by read error; the protein shown derives from the DNA. V and J are TRDV1 and TRDJ1, with 12 bases fitting TRDD3. No J gene is reported in TCRdb; it was inferred here by comparing the DNA with germline. The CDR3 extends over 19 amino acids. CDR1 and CDR2 from the germline V gene are TSWWSYY and QGS. Trimming at V came to 7 bases and at J to 9 bases, leaving 24 bases not matched to a gene. CDR3 in amino acids: CALVPKSPNRTGGYRELIF. The CDR3 nucleotides read TGTGCTCTTGTCCCCAAATCTCCCAACCGTACTGGGGGATACAGGGAACTCATCTTT.

Remarks on this clone: A far more abundant clone sits one base away, making this likely a read error. The identical CDR3 is also encoded by other nucleotide sequences in the sample. The chain employs TRDV2 and TRDJ3, with D maybe TRDD3 (5 bases). TCRdb leaves out the J gene; it was filled in here by matching the DNA to germline. Germline values: CDR1 GEAIGNYY, CDR2 EKD. CDR3 length: 17 residues. CDR3 sequence reads: CACDTAGAPWDTRQMFF. CDR3 nucleotide sequence: TGTGCCTGTGACACCGCGGGGGCCCCCTGGGACACCCGGCAGATGTTTTTC.

A remark on this clone: Translating this DNA gives a protein that differs at residues 10 and 11 from the TCRdb one, which belongs to a much larger clone; a read error is likely, and the protein shown is this translation. The genes are TRDV2 and TRDJ1, with 9 bases fitting TRDD3. From germline, CDR1 is GEAIGNYY and CDR2 EKD. CDR3 length: 14 residues. After removal of 1 base from V and 9 bases from J, the junction contained 8 bases not matched to a gene. The CDR3 bases are TGTGCCTGTGACACGCTGGGGGATCGGGATGAACTCATCTTT. It yields the protein CACDTLGDRDELIF.

On this clone: TCRdb attributes to this sequence the protein of a much larger clone, which differs from the DNA translation at residue 7; a read error is likely, and the protein displayed is translated from the DNA. The gene calls are TRDV2 and TRDJ3; no clear D. Matching the DNA to germline supplied the J gene, which TCRdb does not give. The V end lost 0 bases, the J end lost 1 base, and 12 bases lay between the germline ends. Germline V CDR1 and CDR2: GEAIGNYY, EKD. The CDR3 covers 18 residues. The CDR3 sequence: CACDTGVPFSWDTRQMFF. DNA of the CDR3: TGTGCCTGTGACACCGGGGTGCCCTTTTCCTGGGACACCCGACAGATGTTTTTC.

This clone was found many times. TCRdb pairs this DNA with a much larger clone's protein that differs at residue 15, likely a read error; the protein shown was translated from the DNA. The chain couples TRDV1 to TRDJ1, with 7 bases lining up with TRDD3. The CDR3 is 17 amino acids. The germline CDR1 and CDR2 sequences are TSWWSYY and QGS. CDR3 DNA: TGTGCTCTTGGGGAAGTTTCCGTACTGGGGAAAACCGATAAACCCATCTTT. It translates to CALGEVSVLGKTDKPIF.

For this clone: A far larger clone differs by one base, so this is likely a read error. Other DNA sequences in the sample encode the same CDR3. CDR3 nucleotides: TGTGCTCTTGGGCCTCCGAATGGTGGCACCCCGGTTGTGGGGAATCATAAACTCATCTTT. Amino acid sequence: CALGPPNGGTPVVGNHKLIF. The chain joins TRDV1 to TRDJ1, with D tentatively TRDD3 (5 bases). The J gene, missing from TCRdb, was assigned here through DNA to germline matching. Germline loops: CDR1 TSWWSYY, CDR2 QGS. CDR3 length: 20 amino acids. Trimming cost V 5 bases and J 6 bases, with 34 bases left between them.

Note on this clone: TCRdb assigns this DNA the protein of a much larger clone, which departs from its translation at residue 15; this likely reflects a read error, and the protein shown comes from translating the DNA. There is no J gene call, but TRDV1 is given as the V gene; the table gives TRDD3 as D, unverified against the DNA. This CDR3 contains 21 residues. Germline V lookup: CDR1 TSWWSYY, CDR2 QGS. CDR3 protein: CALGELPTLTGGPAGRRGLIF. Written as DNA, the CDR3 is TGTGCTCTTGGGGAACTTCCTACCCTTACTGGGGGACCGGCCGGAAGACGCGGGCTCATCTTT.

This clone showed up just a few times. This DNA's translation differs at residue 12 from TCRdb's protein, which comes from a much larger clone; a read error is likely, and the protein shown is translated from the DNA. The CDR3 protein is CACYRADTSDTGKLIF. The CDR3 DNA is TGTGCCTGTTACCGAGCGGATACTAGTGACACCGGTAAACTCATCTTT. The chain joins TRDV2 to TRDJ1, with D possibly being TRDD3 (6 bases). The J gene, missing from TCRdb, was assigned here through DNA to germline matching. Per the germline V gene, CDR1 is GEAIGNYY and CDR2 is EKD. CDR3 length: 16 amino acids.

This clone appeared a few times. A read error likely explains why the TCRdb protein, taken from a much larger clone, differs from this DNA's translation at residue 15; the protein shown is translated from the DNA. The J gene has no call, while the V gene is TRDV2; the table's TRDD3 call for D was not verified on the DNA. The CDR3 length is 16 residues. The germline V gene encodes CDR1 GEAIGNYY and CDR2 EKD. The CDR3: CACDHLDYAYTDKLTF. CDR3 nucleotides: TGTGCCTGTGACCACCTGGATTACGCGTACACCGATAAACTCACCTTT.

This clone was observed many times. The amino acid sequence in TCRdb belongs to a much larger clone and departs from this DNA's translation at residue 13, likely a sequencing read error; the sequence shown is translated from the DNA. The J gene is uncalled and the V gene is TRDV2; the D segment call TRDD3 is taken from the table without a DNA check. CDR1 and CDR2 (germline): GEAIGNYY, EKD. The CDR3 loop spans 15 amino acids. Here the CDR3 DNA reads TGTGCCTGTGACCAACTGGGGGATACCCGCGATAAACCCATCTTT. Residues: CACDQLGDTRDKPIF.

This clone came up a few times. TCRdb lists the protein of a much larger clone for this DNA, which differs at residue 13, so this is likely a read error; the protein given here is translated from the DNA itself. V gene TRDV1 combines with J gene TRDJ1; TRDD2 matches at 7 bases. The J gene comes from matching the DNA to germline here; TCRdb lacks it. The CDR3 runs 22 residues. The junction had 28 bases not matched to a gene; V was cut back by 6 bases and J by 0 bases. CDR1 and CDR2 (germline): TSWWSYY, QGS. The CDR3 is CALGPRVPTMGTGPKYTDKLIF. In nucleotides, the CDR3 is TGTGCTCTTGGACCTCGCGTTCCTACCATGGGGACAGGACCCAAGTACACCGATAAACTCATCTTT.

In its sample, this clone was seen a few times. A far larger clone is a single base away, which makes a read error likely. The sample contains more than one DNA sequence encoding this CDR3. The V call is TRDV2, the J call TRDJ1; TRDD3 matches at 13 bases. Here the J gene was assigned by germline matching of the DNA, as TCRdb has none. V was pared by 0 bases and J by 2 bases, with 17 bases of the junction left unmatched. The CDR3 runs to 21 residues. CDR1 GEAIGNYY and CDR2 EKD come from the germline V gene. CDR3 in DNA: TGTGCCTGTGACACCGTTACTGGGGGATACGCCGAGCGGAAGGATACCGATAAACTCATCTTT. Its protein is CACDTVTGGYAERKDTDKLIF.